These 20 T cell receptor beta chains originate from one sample sequenced in a study of T cells in Graves' hyperthyroidism and ophthalmopathy. Amplification yielded TCR beta CDR3 regions, with RNA transcripts as the source. With the HTBI primer set, the TCR CDR3 went through a first round of RT-PCR. TCRdb ran MiXCR on the multiplex PCR reads and lists one entry per CDR3 protein. The sample consists of approximately 510,000 distinct CDR3 sequences, less than 25% of them appearing once. Sequenced sample: blood. The origin of the receptors is a man younger than 30 with Graves' hyperthyroidism.

The sample holds many counts of this clonotype. The chain has TRBV12-3 or TRBV12-4 and TRBJ1-2; a weak D match, TRBD1 (5 bases). Trimming removed 1 base at V and 6 bases at J, with 12 bases between. The CDR3 is made up of 14 amino acids. This chain's CDR3 is CASSLGGVDHGYTF. The CDR3 DNA reads TGTGCCAGCAGTTTAGGAGGGGTTGACCATGGCTACACCTTC.

This clonotype was recorded many times. The chain is built from TRBV19 and TRBJ2-2; D is unclear. The CDR3 runs to 11 residues. CDR1 is LNHDA, CDR2 SQIVND, per germline (reference sequence). The V end lost 9 bases, the J end lost 5 bases, and 7 bases lay between the germline ends. CDR3 DNA: TGTGCCAGCACGAGAACCGGGGAGCTGTTTTTT. As protein: CASTRTGELFF.

A few counts support this clonotype. This could be a read error, since a much larger clone is one nucleotide away. This chain connects TRBV6-2 or TRBV6-3 to TRBJ2-5; D is unclear. Germline V gene sequence: CDR1 MNHEY, CDR2 SVGEGT. The V gene lost 4 bases and the J gene lost 5 bases, with 5 bases spanning the gap. The CDR3 has 11 amino acids. CDR3 residues: CASSFPETQYF. Here the CDR3 DNA reads TGTGCCAGCAGTTTCCCGGAGACCCAGTACTTC.

V is TRBV3-1 and J is TRBJ2-7; a possible D gene is TRBD2 (6 bases). The CDR3 consists of 14 residues. Trimming removed 1 base from V and 2 bases from J, with 9 bases in between. Germline V CDR1 and CDR2: LGHDT, YNNKEL (reference sequence). CDR3 loop: CASSQAAGAYEQYF. For the CDR3, the DNA is TGTGCCAGCAGCCAAGCAGCGGGCGCCTACGAGCAGTACTTC.

With respect to this clonotype: A read error may be the cause here, since a much bigger clone is one base away. This CDR3 is CASSLRETTGELFF. As DNA, the CDR3 is TGTGCCAGCAGTTTAAGGGAGACCACCGGGGAGCTGTTTTTT. This chain joins TRBV12-3 or TRBV12-4 and TRBJ2-2, with D maybe TRBD2 (5 bases). This CDR3 spans 14 amino acids. V dropped 2 bases and J dropped 4 bases, with 8 bases sitting between them.

Many counts were recorded for this clonotype. The chain joins TRBV2 to TRBJ2-7, with 9 bases aligning to TRBD2. The CDR3 is made up of 13 amino acids. J lost 4 bases, V lost 4 bases, and 2 bases had no gene match. In germline, CDR1 is SNHLY, CDR2 FYNNEI. The DNA for the CDR3 is TGTGCCAGCAGTGCCAGCGGGGGGTACGAGCAGTACTTC. Its translation: CASSASGGYEQYF.

V usage is TRBV6-2 or TRBV6-3 and J usage is TRBJ1-2; D gene uncertain. The CDR3 is made up of 14 amino acids. Trimming removed 7 bases at V and 4 bases at J, with 16 bases between. Germline CDR1 is MNHEY and CDR2 is SVGEGT. The DNA of the CDR3 is TGTGCCAGCACCGAGTCCTCGATGACCTATGGCTACACCTTC. Residues: CASTESSMTYGYTF.

This clonotype showed up many times. This chain connects TRBV20-1 to TRBJ1-2; 9 positions agree with TRBD1. Germline-derived CDR1 and CDR2 are DFQATT and SNEGSKA (reference sequence). Trimming at V came to 4 bases and at J to 0 bases, leaving 9 bases not matched to a gene. The CDR3 contains 16 residues. The CDR3 nucleotides read TGCAGTGCTACCTTCCGGGACAGGGAGTCTAACTATGGCTACACCTTC. This codes for CSATFRDRESNYGYTF.

The J gene is TRBJ2-5, the V gene TRBV2, with D perhaps assigned TRBD1 or TRBD2 (5 bases each). Germline assignment: CDR1 SNHLY and CDR2 FYNNEI. Trimming cost V 3 bases and J 1 base, with 9 bases left between them. The CDR3 runs to 14 residues. CDR3 nucleotide sequence: TGTGCCAGCAGTGATTCGGGGCCCCAAGAGACCCAGTACTTC. Translating gives CASSDSGPQETQYF.

This clonotype was seen ten or more times. The V gene is TRBV19, the J gene TRBJ1-5; D is unresolved. V was clipped by 6 bases and J by 0 bases, with 18 bases between them. The CDR3 extends over 17 amino acids. Germline-derived CDR1 and CDR2 are LNHDA and SQIVND (reference sequence). CDR3 amino acids: CASSLNTWVNSNQPQHF. CDR3 nucleotides: TGTGCCAGTAGCCTTAATACGTGGGTAAATAGCAATCAGCCCCAGCATTTT. The full variable domain, completed using reference TRBV19 and TRBJ1-5, is DGGITQSPKYLFRKEGQNVTLSCEQNLNHDAMYWYRQDPGQGLRLIYYSQIVNDFQKGDIAEGYSVSREKKESFPLTVTSAQKNPTAFYLCASSLNTWVNSNQPQHFGDGTRLSIL.

This clonotype was counted at least ten times. This chain joins TRBV7-9 and TRBJ1-1, with D possibly matching TRBD1 (5 bases). V was clipped by 3 bases and J by 3 bases, with 11 bases between them. Germline CDR1 reads SEHNR; CDR2 reads FQNEAQ (reference sequence). This CDR3 comprises 14 residues. The DNA of the CDR3 is TGTGCCAGCAGCTTGGACACGGACCACACTGAAGCTTTCTTT. This codes for CASSLDTDHTEAFF.

The genes are TRBV7-9 and TRBJ1-2; perhaps TRBD1 as D (5 bases). The germline V gene encodes CDR1 SEHNR and CDR2 FQNEAQ (reference sequence). The length of the CDR3 is 13 residues. The ends were cut back, 10 bases at V and 7 bases at J, with 19 bases in the middle. DNA of the CDR3: TGTGCCATCACGGACATGCGCTCGGGTGGCTACACCTTC. It specifies CAITDMRSGGYTF.

This chain links TRBV15 with TRBJ2-3; 11 nucleotides line up with TRBD2. The CDR3 totals 19 residues. Per germline, CDR1 LNHNV and CDR2 YYDKDF (reference sequence). V lost 0 bases, J lost 5 bases, and 13 bases stayed unmatched. CDR3 in amino acids: CATSRDRGRTSGRGDTQYF. As DNA, the CDR3 is TGTGCCACCAGCAGAGATAGGGGACGGACTAGCGGGCGGGGAGATACGCAGTATTTT.

This clonotype has just a few counts. V gene TRBV4-1 combines with J gene TRBJ2-5; no clear D. V was shortened by 4 bases and J by 5 bases, with 17 bases between the two germline ends. The CDR3 is 15 amino acids. Germline CDR1 MGHRA, CDR2 YSYEKL. CDR3 protein: CASSLYGPLRETQYF. CDR3 coding DNA: TGCGCCAGCAGCCTCTACGGACCTCTTCGGGAGACCCAGTACTTC.

The J gene is TRBJ2-7, the V gene TRBV11-2, with 7 bases fitting TRBD1. Germline-derived CDR1 and CDR2 are SGHAT and FQNNGV. Germline trimming cut 8 bases from V and 0 bases from J; bases unmatched to any gene: 4. This CDR3 contains 13 residues. The CDR3 nucleotides read TGTGCCAGCGGCCGGACAGGCTCCTACGAGCAGTACGTC. It specifies CASGRTGSYEQYV.

This clonotype was seen at least ten times. The chain uses TRBV25-1 and TRBJ2-5; 9 bases agree with TRBD1. The CDR3 length is 15 residues. J gave up 5 bases and V 3 bases, and 7 bases lay outside the gene matches. Looked up from germline, CDR1 is MGHDK and CDR2 is SYGVNS. The CDR3 spells CASSDRTGGGETQYF. The CDR3 DNA reads as TGTGCCAGCAGTGACCGTACAGGGGGCGGTGAGACCCAGTACTTC.

This clonotype was detected many times. This sequence joins TRBV6-1 and TRBJ2-7; no clear D gene. The V gene lost 0 bases and the J gene lost 0 bases, with 3 bases spanning the gap. Per the germline V gene, CDR1 is MNHNS and CDR2 is SASEGT. The CDR3 length is 13 residues. The DNA for the CDR3 is TGTGCCAGCAGTGAAGCAAGCTCCTACGAGCAGTACTTC. This sequence encodes CASSEASSYEQYF.

This clonotype showed up just a few times. The chain is built from TRBV4-2 and TRBJ1-3; 8 bases line up with TRBD1. The germline V gene encodes CDR1 LGHNA and CDR2 YNFKEQ. CDR3 size: 17 residues. After removal of 0 bases from V and 1 base from J, the junction contained 5 bases not matched to a gene. The CDR3 reads CASSQDTGGFSGNTIYF. In nucleotides, the CDR3 is TGTGCCAGCAGCCAAGATACAGGGGGTTTTTCTGGAAACACCATATATTTT.

This clonotype was counted ten times or more. The gene calls are TRBV4-1 and TRBJ1-2; TRBD1 aligns across 7 bases. Germline loops: CDR1 MGHRA, CDR2 YSYEKL. This CDR3 contains 15 residues. The J segment lost 3 bases and the V segment lost 4 bases, leaving 8 bases of the junction unmatched. The chain's CDR3 is CASSPGTALDYGYTF. CDR3 bases: TGCGCCAGCAGCCCCGGGACAGCCCTCGACTATGGCTACACCTTC.

This clonotype was counted many times. This chain uses TRBV13 with TRBJ2-7, with TRBD1 as a possible D gene (6 bases). CDR1 is PRHDT, CDR2 FYEKMQ, per germline (reference sequence). The CDR3 sequence is 15 residues long. The ends were cut back, 2 bases at V and 0 bases at J, with 11 bases in the middle. CDR3 nucleotides: TGTGCCAGCAGCTTATCAGGGGTCGACTCCTACGAGCAGTACTTC. Translated: CASSLSGVDSYEQYF.